This is a list of T cell receptor beta chains from one sample in a study of blood T cell repertoires in COVID-19. The assay was immunoSEQ multiplex PCR, and TCRdb's table has in-frame clones only and misses some. The data hold 100,000 to 150,000 clones, with roughly 91% observed a single time. What was sequenced was peripheral blood. The origin of the receptors is a man aged 45-65 years with active or convalescent COVID-19. CDR3s include the opening cysteine and the closing phenylalanine or tryptophan. The D gene is left open where the match is weak. Some rows have no size entry. The others give once, few or many, or a class for an expanded clone.

>14|NA|NA|TRBJ1-4|TRBV29-1
CSVDSTGRGEKLFF
TGCAGCGTTGATTCCACAGGGAGGGGTGAAAAACTGTTTTTT
>14|NA|NA|TRBJ1-3|TRBV6-5
CASSYGGGGNTIYF
TGTGCCAGCAGTTATGGGGGAGGAGGAAACACCATATATTTT
>13|NA|NA|TRBJ1-2|TRBV7-8
CASSPDRNYGYTF
TGTGCCAGCAGCCCCGACAGAAACTATGGCTACACCTTC
>15|TRBD1|once|TRBJ2-7|TRBV15
CATSGTRDRGGEQYF
TGTGCCACCAGCGGGACTCGGGACAGGGGAGGAGAGCAGTACTTC
>12|NA|NA|TRBJ1-2|TRBV6-2/TRBV6-3
CASSYGTRQASF
TGTGCCAGCAGTTACGGGACCCGACAGGCGAGTTTC
>15|TRBD2|NA|TRBJ2-5|TRBV5-8
CASSPSGGIQETQYF
TGTGCCAGCAGCCCCTCGGGGGGGATACAAGAGACCCAGTACTTC
>11|NA|NA|TRBJ1-6|TRBV6-1
CASSDRLPLHF
TGTGCCAGCAGTGACCGTTTACCCCTCCACTTT
>15|NA|NA|TRBJ2-1|TRBV7-9
CASRRDLTTVNEQFF
TGTGCCAGCAGACGGGACTTAACTACAGTCAATGAGCAGTTCTTC
>15|TRBD1|NA|TRBJ2-7|TRBV27
CASSRNRDRGYEQYF
TGTGCCAGCAGTCGGAACCGGGACAGGGGTTACGAGCAGTACTTC
>13|NA|NA|TRBJ1-5|TRBV7-8
CASSANSNQPQHF
TGTGCCAGCAGCGCTAATAGCAATCAGCCCCAGCATTTT
>14|TRBD2|NA|TRBJ2-7|TRBV3-1/TRBV3-2
CASSQTSGTYEQYF
TGTGCCAGCAGCCAGACTAGCGGGACCTACGAGCAGTACTTC
>12|TRBD1|NA|TRBJ2-5|TRBV30
CAWQGAGETQYF
TGTGCCTGGCAGGGGGCTGGAGAGACCCAGTACTTC
>16|NA|NA|TRBJ2-2|TRBV25-1
CASSEYGPTGTGELFF
TGTGCCAGCAGTGAATATGGCCCCACAGGGACCGGGGAGCTGTTTTTT
>17|TRBD1|NA|TRBJ1-2|TRBV5-8
CASSRSLEGARSYGYTF
TGTGCCAGCAGCCGGAGCCTAGAGGGGGCTCGTAGCTATGGCTACACCTTC
>14|NA|NA|TRBJ2-7|TRBV5-1
CASSLQQGSYEQYF
TGCGCCAGCAGCTTACAACAGGGCTCCTACGAGCAGTACTTC
>12|NA|once|TRBJ2-7|TRBV5-1
CASSKDSYEQYF
TGCGCCAGCAGCAAAGACTCATACGAGCAGTACTTC
>15|TRBD2|NA|TRBJ2-5|TRBV2
CASSRLAGGLKTQYF
TGTGCCAGCAGTCGACTAGCGGGAGGGTTAAAGACCCAGTACTTC
>15|TRBD1|NA|TRBJ2-1|TRBV9
CASRAQGIGYNEQFF
TGTGCCAGCAGAGCACAGGGGATAGGGTACAATGAGCAGTTCTTC
>16|NA|NA|TRBJ1-1|TRBV9
CASSVGGELRSTEAFF
TGTGCCAGCAGCGTAGGGGGCGAACTACGGAGCACTGAAGCTTTCTTT
>15|TRBD1|once|TRBJ2-1|TRBV29-1
CSVSGQLPPYNEQFF
TGCAGCGTCTCGGGACAGTTACCTCCCTACAATGAGCAGTTCTTC
>15|NA|NA|TRBJ1-6|TRBV5-6
CASSFGKGYNSPLHF
TGTGCCAGCAGCTTCGGTAAGGGGTATAATTCACCCCTCCACTTT
>14|NA|NA|TRBJ2-7|TRBV5-1
CASSFRQDSYEQYF
TGCGCCAGCAGCTTCCGACAGGATTCCTACGAGCAGTACTTC
>17|TRBD2|few|TRBJ2-1|TRBV28
CASSLRTSGRGNNEQFF
TGTGCCAGCAGTCTGAGGACTAGCGGGAGAGGGAACAATGAGCAGTTCTTC
>17|TRBD2|few|TRBJ2-3|TRBV11-3
CASSLGGLAGGGDTQYF
TGTGCCAGCAGCCTAGGTGGGCTAGCGGGGGGCGGAGATACGCAGTATTTT
>14|TRBD1|NA|TRBJ2-4|TRBV18
CASSPDRGRDIQYF
TGTGCCAGCTCACCAGACAGGGGTCGGGACATTCAGTACTTC
>17|TRBD2|NA|TRBJ2-2|TRBV28
CASSLSASGRSTGELFF
TGTGCCAGCAGTTTATCGGCTAGCGGGAGGAGCACCGGGGAGCTGTTTTTT
>11|NA|NA|TRBJ2-5|TRBV5-1
CASLQGETQYF
TGCGCCAGCCTTCAGGGGGAGACCCAGTACTTC
>14|NA|NA|TRBJ1-2|TRBV25-1
CASSEYGQTYGYTF
TGTGCCAGCAGTGAATATGGGCAGACGTATGGCTACACCTTC
>15|TRBD2|NA|TRBJ2-1|TRBV11-2
CASSSIAGVGNEQFF
TGTGCCAGCAGCTCCATAGCGGGAGTTGGCAATGAGCAGTTCTTC
>16|NA|NA|TRBJ2-3|TRBV7-9
CASSLGLAQITDTQYF
TGTGCCAGCAGCTTGGGGCTAGCGCAAATCACAGATACGCAGTATTTT
>15|TRBD1|NA|TRBJ2-7|TRBV19
CASRITPDRAYEQYF
TGTGCCAGTAGAATTACCCCGGACAGGGCCTACGAGCAGTACTTC
>15|NA|NA|TRBJ2-7|TRBV5-1
CASSLLQGSSYEQYF
TGCGCCAGCAGCTTGCTACAGGGTTCGTCCTACGAGCAGTACTTC
>14|NA|NA|TRBJ2-5|TRBV11-2
CASSPRLIQETQYF
TGTGCCAGCAGCCCGAGACTAATCCAAGAGACCCAGTACTTC
>12|NA|NA|TRBJ2-7|TRBV2
CASAGQPYEQYF
TGTGCCAGCGCGGGACAGCCCTACGAGCAGTACTTC
>14|TRBD2|NA|TRBJ2-5|TRBV2
CASSDERGEETQYF
TGTGCCAGCAGTGATGAGCGGGGGGAAGAGACCCAGTACTTC
>13|NA|once|TRBJ2-7|TRBV5-1
CASSRDTPGEQYF
TGCGCCAGCAGCCGGGATACCCCGGGGGAGCAGTACTTC
>15|NA|NA|TRBJ1-1|TRBV6-5
CASSRGGRGVTEAFF
TGTGCCAGCTCGCGGGGGGGCAGGGGAGTTACTGAAGCTTTCTTT
>15|NA|NA|TRBJ1-1|TRBV6-5
CASTTITGMNTEAFF
TGTGCCAGCACCACCATAACAGGTATGAACACTGAAGCTTTCTTT
>16|TRBD1|few|TRBJ2-5|TRBV24-1
CATSGTRDRGRETQYF
TGTGCCACCAGTGGCACCCGGGACAGGGGACGTGAGACCCAGTACTTC
>16|NA|NA|TRBJ1-2|TRBV24-1
CATSDHREAGVAGYTF
TGTGCCACCAGTGACCACCGGGAGGCGGGGGTTGCTGGCTACACCTTC
>15|NA|NA|TRBJ1-5|TRBV19
CASSINNESNQPQHF
TGTGCCAGTAGTATAAACAACGAATCTAATCAGCCCCAGCATTTT
>15|NA|NA|TRBJ1-1|TRBV5-1
CASSSQGNQNTEAFF
TGCGCCAGCAGCTCACAGGGAAACCAGAACACTGAAGCTTTCTTT
>15|NA|once|TRBJ2-5|TRBV11-2
CASSLGQGRVETQYF
TGTGCCAGCAGCTTAGGGCAGGGAAGGGTAGAGACCCAGTACTTC
>15|NA|NA|TRBJ2-1|TRBV3-1/TRBV3-2
CASSQVRGRRNEQFF
TGTGCCAGCAGCCAAGTTCGGGGGAGAAGGAATGAGCAGTTCTTC
>15|NA|NA|TRBJ1-6|TRBV6-6
CASSYSTPGDSPLHF
TGTGCCAGCAGTTACTCGACACCCGGGGATTCACCCCTCCACTTT
>15|TRBD1|NA|TRBJ2-3|TRBV9
CASSPGGQGWGTQYF
TGTGCCAGCAGCCCTGGGGGACAGGGGTGGGGTACGCAGTATTTT
>18|NA|NA|TRBJ2-2|TRBV18
CASSPPFRGLSYTGELFF
TGTGCCAGCTCACCACCGTTCCGGGGACTTTCCTACACCGGGGAGCTGTTTTTT
>12|NA|NA|TRBJ2-7|TRBV29-1
CSVGAVSYEQYF
TGCAGCGTTGGGGCAGTCTCCTACGAGCAGTACTTC
>12|NA|NA|TRBJ2-1|TRBV2
CASRRMGYEQFF
TGTGCCAGCAGACGTATGGGCTATGAGCAGTTCTTC
>15|NA|NA|TRBJ1-1|TRBV4-2
CASSLPDRLNTEAFF
TGTGCCAGCAGCCTACCTGACAGGTTGAACACTGAAGCTTTCTTT
>16|TRBD2|once|TRBJ2-3|TRBV30
CAWSGLAGARTDTQYF
TGTGCCTGGAGTGGACTAGCGGGAGCCCGCACAGATACGCAGTATTTT
>17|TRBD2|NA|TRBJ2-5|TRBV6-6
CASSHRLAGTGEETQYF
TGTGCCAGCAGTCACAGACTAGCGGGGACAGGCGAAGAGACCCAGTACTTC
>14|NA|once|TRBJ2-4|TRBV25-1
CASSEGGRGNIQYF
TGTGCCAGCAGTGAAGGAGGCCGAGGAAACATTCAGTACTTC
>15|TRBD1|once|TRBJ2-5|TRBV6-5
CASSLGQGIQETQYF
TGTGCCAGCAGCTTAGGACAGGGCATCCAAGAGACCCAGTACTTC